The 2 T cell receptor beta chains below come from one sample, sequenced in a study of T cells in localized non-small cell lung cancer. The protocol was immunoSEQ multiplex PCR, while the TCRdb copy is restricted to in-frame clones and leaves out a portion. The top ten clones hold 15% to 20% of a sample with approximately 52,000 clones, roughly 89% of them seen once. The sequences come from peripheral blood, collected before any cancer treatment. The receptors stem from a male donor aged 60 or over with stage III squamous cell lung carcinoma.

This chain uses TRBV29-1 with TRBJ1-2, with D possibly matching TRBD1 (5 bases). This CDR3 spans 15 amino acids. CDR1 and CDR2 from the germline V gene are SQVTM and ANQGSEA. V was shortened by 4 bases and J by 8 bases, with 23 bases between the two germline ends. The CDR3 loop is CSVVEAGRSARGYTF. CDR3 DNA: TGCAGCGTTGTTGAGGCAGGGAGGTCAGCGCGAGGCTACACCTTC.

The V and J genes are TRBV18 and TRBJ1-1; D remains unclear. Deletions cut 0 bases from V and 4 bases from J, with 9 bases between. The CDR3 loop spans 14 amino acids. The germline gives CDR1 KGHSH, CDR2 LQKENI. The DNA of the CDR3 is TGTGCCAGCTCACCACCGGTTACACGCACTGAAGCTTTCTTT. This encodes CASSPPVTRTEAFF.